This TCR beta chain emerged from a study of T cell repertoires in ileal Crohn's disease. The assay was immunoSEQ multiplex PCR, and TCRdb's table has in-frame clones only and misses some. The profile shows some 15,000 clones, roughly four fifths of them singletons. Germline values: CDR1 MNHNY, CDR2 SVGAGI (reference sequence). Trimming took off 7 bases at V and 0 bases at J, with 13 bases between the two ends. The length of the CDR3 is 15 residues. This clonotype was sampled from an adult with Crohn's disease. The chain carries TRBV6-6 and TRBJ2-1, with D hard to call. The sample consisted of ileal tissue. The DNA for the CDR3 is TGTGCCAGCACCCCTCATGCTAGCTCCTACAATGAGCAGTTCTTC. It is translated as CASTPHASSYNEQFF.